This T cell receptor beta chain was identified in a study of response to subunit inactivated influenza vaccine. General study results and limits: The study's authors posited that every seasonal influenza vaccination enlists few new T cells.

This clonotype has at least ten counts. Its antigen is not known. Germline CDR1 reads MDHEN; CDR2 reads SYDVKM. This CDR3 region has 15 residues. V was pared by 2 bases and J by 1 base, with 10 bases between. TCRdb recomputed calls from the RT-PCR reads with MiXCR, one row per CDR3 protein. The table shows roughly 700,000 distinct CDR3 sequences, with around 14% occurring only once. This TCR was recovered from a man aged 50 to 59 who received an inactivated influenza vaccine. The rearrangement joins TRBV28 to TRBJ2-3; tentatively, D is TRBD2 (6 bases). The sample consisted of PBMCs from blood, taken around 14 days before vaccination. In nucleotides, the CDR3 is TGTGCCAGCAGTTTAGGCGGGACTCGCACAGATACGCAGTATTTT. The encoded protein is CASSLGGTRTDTQYF. Using reference TRBV28 and TRBJ2-3 for the parts outside the CDR3, the full variable domain is DVKVTQSSRYLVKRTGEKVFLECVQDMDHENMFWYRQDPGLGLRLIYFSYDVKMKEKGDIPEGYSVSREKKERFSLILESASTNQTSMYLCASSLGGTRTDTQYFGPGTRLTVL.